These 4 T cell receptor beta chains originate from one sample sequenced in a study of blood T cell repertoires in COVID-19 (TCRdb year 2020). The library was produced with the immunoSEQ multiplex PCR assay. TCRdb re-hosts the immuneACCESS table, in-frame sequences only. Its copies lack some clones; in the studies checked, an unresolved V gene accounts for under half of them, and the cause for the rest is not known. In this sample the table shows 70,000 to 80,000 clones, roughly 82% of which occur a single time. Approximately 12% of the sample is taken by the ten largest. The sample consisted of peripheral blood. The receptors were gathered from a man aged 50-60 years with acute or convalescent COVID-19.

The V call is TRBV2, the J call TRBJ2-3; D possibly corresponds to TRBD1 (6 bases). The V gene's germline CDR1 is SNHLY and CDR2 FYNNEI. The CDR3 is made up of 14 amino acids. V was clipped by 6 bases and J by 4 bases, with 14 bases between them. The CDR3 spells CASRVGASADTQYF. In nucleotides, the CDR3 is TGTGCCAGCAGGGTGGGGGCGTCGGCAGATACGCAGTATTTT.

The V and J genes are TRBV6-4 and TRBJ2-4, with D tentatively TRBD2 (6 bases). The V end lost 2 bases, the J end lost 0 bases, and 20 bases lay between the germline ends. The CDR3 is 19 residues long. Germline V gene sequence: CDR1 MRHNA, CDR2 SNTAGT. The CDR3 nucleotides are TGTGCCAGCAGTGACGGAGCCCCACGGGGACTTCTAGCCAAAAACATTCAGTACTTC. Translating it yields CASSDGAPRGLLAKNIQYF.

The chain has TRBV7-2 and TRBJ1-1, with D uncertain. This CDR3 contains 12 residues. The V gene's germline CDR1 is SGHTA and CDR2 FQGNSA. Deletions cut 2 bases from V and 9 bases from J, with 10 bases between. CDR3 amino acids: CASSLSREKAFF. CDR3 bases: TGTGCCAGCAGCTTATCGAGGGAAAAAGCTTTCTTT.

Only one count was recorded for this clone. The chain recombines TRBV19 with TRBJ1-1; 7 nucleotides line up with TRBD1. V lost 6 bases, J lost 1 base, and 8 bases stayed unmatched. CDR1 is LNHDA and CDR2 is SQIVND in the germline V gene (reference sequence). The CDR3 sequence is 15 residues long. In DNA, the CDR3 is TGTGCCAGTAGGAGGGGACAGAGACCGAACACTGAAGCTTTCTTT. This translates into CASRRGQRPNTEAFF.